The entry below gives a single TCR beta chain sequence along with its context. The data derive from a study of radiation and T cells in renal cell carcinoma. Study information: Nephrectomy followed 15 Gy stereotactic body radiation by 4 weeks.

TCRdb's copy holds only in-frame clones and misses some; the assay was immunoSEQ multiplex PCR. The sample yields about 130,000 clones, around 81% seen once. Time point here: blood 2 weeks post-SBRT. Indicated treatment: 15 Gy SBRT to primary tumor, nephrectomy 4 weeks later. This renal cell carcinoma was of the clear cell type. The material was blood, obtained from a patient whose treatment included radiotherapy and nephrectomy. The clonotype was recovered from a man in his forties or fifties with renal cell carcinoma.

The CDR3 protein is CASGLAGYNEQFF. DNA of the CDR3: TGTGCCAGCGGACTAGCGGGATACAATGAGCAGTTCTTC. The chain carries TRBV7-3 and TRBJ2-1; 12 nucleotides line up with TRBD2. The J segment lost 4 bases and the V segment lost 8 bases, leaving 0 bases of the junction unmatched. The CDR3 covers 13 residues. Germline CDR1 is SGHTA and CDR2 is FQGTGA. The whole variable domain, remainder taken from reference TRBV7-3 and TRBJ2-1, is GAGVSQTPSNKVTEKGKYVELRCDPISGHTALYWYRQSLGQGPEFLIYFQGTGAADDSGLPNDRFFAVRPEGSVSTLKIQRTERGDSAVYLCASGLAGYNEQFFGPGTRLTVL.